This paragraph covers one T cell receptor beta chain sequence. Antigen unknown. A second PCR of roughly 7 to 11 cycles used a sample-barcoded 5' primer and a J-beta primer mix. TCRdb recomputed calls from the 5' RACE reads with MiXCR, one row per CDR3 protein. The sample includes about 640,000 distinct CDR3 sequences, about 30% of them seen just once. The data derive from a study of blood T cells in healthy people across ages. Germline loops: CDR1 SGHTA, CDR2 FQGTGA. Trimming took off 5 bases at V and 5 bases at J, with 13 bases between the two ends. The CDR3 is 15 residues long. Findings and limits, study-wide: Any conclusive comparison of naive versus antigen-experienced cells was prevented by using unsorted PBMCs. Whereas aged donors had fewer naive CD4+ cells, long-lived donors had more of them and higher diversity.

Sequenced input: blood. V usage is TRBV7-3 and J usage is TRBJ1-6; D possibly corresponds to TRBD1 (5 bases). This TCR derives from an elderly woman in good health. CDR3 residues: CASSGGAGDNSPLHF. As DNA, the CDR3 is TGTGCCAGCAGCGGTGGGGCGGGGGATAATTCACCCCTCCACTTT.